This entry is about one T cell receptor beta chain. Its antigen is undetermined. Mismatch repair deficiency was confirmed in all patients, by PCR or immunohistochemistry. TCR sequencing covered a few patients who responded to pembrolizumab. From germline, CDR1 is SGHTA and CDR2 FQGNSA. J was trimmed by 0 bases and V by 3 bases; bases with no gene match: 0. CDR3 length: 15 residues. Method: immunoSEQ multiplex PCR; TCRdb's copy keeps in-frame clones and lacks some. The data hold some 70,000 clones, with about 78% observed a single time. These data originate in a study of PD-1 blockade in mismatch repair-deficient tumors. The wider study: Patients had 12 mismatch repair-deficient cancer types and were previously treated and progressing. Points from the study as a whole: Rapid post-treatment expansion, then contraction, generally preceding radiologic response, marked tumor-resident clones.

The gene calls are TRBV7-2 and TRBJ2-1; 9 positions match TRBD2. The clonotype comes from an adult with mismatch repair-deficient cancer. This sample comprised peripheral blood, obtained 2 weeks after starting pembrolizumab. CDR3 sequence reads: CASSFSGSSYNEQFF. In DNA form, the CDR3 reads TGTGCCAGCAGCTTTAGCGGGAGCTCCTACAATGAGCAGTTCTTC.